This TCR beta chain emerged from a study of blood T cell repertoires in COVID-19. The overall study: Acute and convalescent COVID-19 samples came from the United States, Italy and Spain. Sources were T cells, B-cell-depleted T cells, or PBMCs; the material itself was cDNA or gDNA.

This CDR3 is 16 amino acids long. Trimming shortened V by 8 bases and J by 6 bases, and 24 bases separated the two germline ends. CDR1 and CDR2 (germline): SNHLY, FYNNEI. How the authors handled the data: Amplification with reference gene primers provided the estimates of nucleated cell counts. The assay was immunoSEQ multiplex PCR, and TCRdb's table has in-frame clones only and misses some. Clone size and V and J calls were adopted from that table, with D and trimming inferred from the DNA. The profile shows 150,000 to 200,000 clones, around 85% of them singletons. The material sequenced was peripheral blood. The receptor's source is a man aged 55 to 70 with acute or convalescent COVID-19. This chain connects TRBV2 to TRBJ2-3; no reliable D call. DNA for the CDR3: TGTGCCAGCGCGATGGGCCCAGCCTACAGTGGGGATACGCAGTATTTT. It yields the protein CASAMGPAYSGDTQYF. The variable domain in full, completed from reference TRBV2 and TRBJ2-3, reads EPEVTQTPSHQVTQMGQEVILRCVPISNHLYFYWYRQILGQKVEFLVSFYNNEISEKSEIFDDQFSVERPDGSNFTLKIRSTKLEDSAMYFCASAMGPAYSGDTQYFGPGTRLTVL.